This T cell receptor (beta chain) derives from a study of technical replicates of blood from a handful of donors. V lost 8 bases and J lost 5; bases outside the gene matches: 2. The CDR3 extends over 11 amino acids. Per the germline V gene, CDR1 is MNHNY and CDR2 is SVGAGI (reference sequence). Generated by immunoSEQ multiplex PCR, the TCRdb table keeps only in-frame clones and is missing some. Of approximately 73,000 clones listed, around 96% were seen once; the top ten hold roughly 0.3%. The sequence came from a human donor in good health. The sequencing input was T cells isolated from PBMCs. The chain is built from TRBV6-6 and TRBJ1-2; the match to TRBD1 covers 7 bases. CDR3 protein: CASGDRYGYTF. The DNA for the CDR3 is TGTGCCAGCGGGGACAGATATGGCTACACCTTC.